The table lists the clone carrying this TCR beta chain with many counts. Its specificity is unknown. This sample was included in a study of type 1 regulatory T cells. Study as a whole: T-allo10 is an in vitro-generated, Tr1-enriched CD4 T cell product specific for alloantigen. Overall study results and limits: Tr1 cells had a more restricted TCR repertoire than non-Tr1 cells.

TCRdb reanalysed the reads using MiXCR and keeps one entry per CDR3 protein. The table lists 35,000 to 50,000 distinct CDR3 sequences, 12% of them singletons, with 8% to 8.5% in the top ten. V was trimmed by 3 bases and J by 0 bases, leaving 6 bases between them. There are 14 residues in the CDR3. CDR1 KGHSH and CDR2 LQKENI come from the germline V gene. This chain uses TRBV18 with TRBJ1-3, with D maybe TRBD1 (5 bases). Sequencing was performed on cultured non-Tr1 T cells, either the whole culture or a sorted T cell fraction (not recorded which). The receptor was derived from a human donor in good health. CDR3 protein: CASSPGTSGNTIYF. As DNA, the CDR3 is TGTGCCAGCTCACCTGGGACCTCTGGAAACACCATATATTTT.